This T cell receptor beta chain was identified during a study of beta chain features in type 1 diabetes. Findings and limits, study-wide: Small HLA sub-analyses could not settle whether HLA shapes TCRB rearrangement. Among patients with Type 1 diabetes, TCRB CDR3s were moderately but significantly shorter in every one of the four CD4+ subsets. Compared with healthy donors, patients appeared to share more similar naive, central memory and regulatory TCRB repertoires. Type 1 diabetes patients had VDJ junctions that carried fewer insertions and more deletions.

Germline CDR1 and CDR2: MNHEY and SVGAGI. The ends lost 6 bases at V and 3 bases at J; junction bases unmatched: 11. This CDR3 spans 15 amino acids. A word on this clone: No antigen is known for it.

CD4+ naive, central memory, regulatory and stem cell-like memory subsets were isolated by sorting on CD45RO/CCR7/CD25/CD127/CD95/CD27. Expressed TCRB transcripts were sequenced after all isolated RNA was converted to cDNA. The repertoire was sequenced with immunoSEQ multiplex PCR; TCRdb's copy has only in-frame clones and lacks some. The repertoire includes about 160,000 clones, around 8% of them detected once, and approximately 0.54% sits in the top ten. The chain combines TRBV6-5 with TRBJ2-7; 7 positions match TRBD1. The sample taken for sequencing was central memory CD4+ T cells from blood. The receptor was isolated from a woman aged 18-29 years with type 1 diabetes. The CDR3 region is CASSRTGDPLYEQYF. CDR3 coding DNA: TGTGCCAGCAGCCGAACAGGGGACCCCCTCTACGAGCAGTACTTC.